These T cell receptor beta chains were read from a single sample in a study of post-analysis software for immune sequencing data. Each CDR3 protein gets one entry after TCRdb re-called the PCR reads with MiXCR. The sample lists about 430,000 distinct CDR3 sequences, approximately 38% occurring once. What was sequenced was blood. The receptors here all came from a girl aged 2 to 9 with multiple sclerosis. The CDR3 runs from the conserved cysteine through the conserved F or W. A D gene is named only where the DNA matches it firmly. Only part of the rows carry a size: once, few, many, or a class if the clone is expanded.

D gene,clone size,J gene,V gene,CDR3 protein,CDR3 DNA
.,.,TRBJ1-5,TRBV6-5,CASSAAGGYQPQHF,TGTGCCAGCAGCGCGGCGGGGGGATATCAGCCCCAGCATTTT
.,few,TRBJ1-2,TRBV7-9,CASSPPGAPDGGYTF,TGTGCCAGCAGCCCACCGGGCGCGCCGGACGGCGGCTACACCTTC
.,.,TRBJ1-6,TRBV27,CASSKQASSPLHF,TGTGCCAGCAGTAAACAGGCATCGTCACCCCTCCACTTT
.,.,TRBJ2-3,TRBV20-1,CSARGGVLRTDTQYF,TGCAGTGCTAGAGGTGGGGTTCTACGCACAGATACGCAGTATTTT
.,.,TRBJ2-4,TRBV28,CASSLSPQRTKNIQYF,TGTGCCAGCAGTTTATCTCCCCAGCGAACCAAAAACATTCAGTACTTC
.,.,TRBJ2-7,TRBV5-8,CASNGGISYEQYF,TGTGCCAGCAACGGGGGTATCTCCTACGAGCAGTACTTC
.,.,TRBJ2-3,TRBV20-1,CSASMGDRYTQYF,TGCAGTGCTAGTATGGGCGACCGCTATACGCAGTATTTT
TRBD2,.,TRBJ2-7,TRBV7-9,CASSPGGGGYEQYF,TGTGCCAGCAGCCCCGGGGGGGGAGGGTACGAGCAGTACTTC
.,.,TRBJ2-5,TRBV12-3/TRBV12-4,CASSYLLSGSLLQETQYF,TGTGCCAGCAGTTATCTGCTAAGCGGCTCCCTACTACAAGAGACCCAGTACTTC
.,.,TRBJ1-4,TRBV15,CATSRDWTGEKRFF,TGTGCCACCAGCAGAGATTGGACCGGAGAAAAACGGTTTTTT
TRBD2,few,TRBJ2-1,TRBV3-1,CASSHSWGLAGTYNEQFF,TGTGCCAGCAGCCATTCCTGGGGACTAGCGGGGACGTACAATGAGCAGTTCTTC
.,few,TRBJ1-2,TRBV6-6,CATKFANEGGYGYTF,TGTGCCACCAAGTTCGCCAACGAGGGCGGGTATGGCTACACCTTC
.,.,TRBJ1-2,TRBV6-6,CASSSYRENGYTF,TGTGCCAGCAGTTCGTACAGGGAGAATGGCTACACCTTC
.,few,TRBJ1-2,TRBV10-3,CAISDGSSNYGYTF,TGTGCCATCAGTGACGGGAGTTCTAACTATGGCTACACCTTC
TRBD2,.,TRBJ2-1,TRBV6-6,CASNRGGSYNEQFF,TGTGCCAGCAACCGGGGGGGGTCCTACAATGAGCAGTTCTTC
TRBD2,few,TRBJ2-3,TRBV9,CASSASGGSTDTQYF,TGTGCCAGCAGTGCTAGCGGAGGCAGCACAGATACGCAGTATTTT
.,.,TRBJ2-7,TRBV5-1,CASTLDRPPGEQYF,TGCGCCAGCACATTGGACAGACCGCCAGGCGAGCAGTACTTC
.,.,TRBJ2-3,TRBV14,CASSQGLMHTDTQYF,TGTGCCAGCAGCCAAGGACTTATGCACACAGATACGCAGTATTTT
.,.,TRBJ2-5,TRBV6-6,CASSPPTDLQETQYF,TGTGCCAGCAGTCCTCCGACAGACCTCCAAGAGACCCAGTACTTC
TRBD1,.,TRBJ1-2,TRBV29-1,CSVQTGDGYTF,TGCAGCGTCCAGACAGGGGATGGCTACACCTTC
TRBD1,.,TRBJ1-2,TRBV2,CASRKDREGGYTF,TGTGCCAGCAGAAAGGACAGGGAGGGAGGCTACACCTTC
TRBD2,.,TRBJ2-2,TRBV5-1,CASSSRLAGGLNTGELFF,TGCGCCAGCAGCTCCCGACTAGCGGGGGGCTTAAACACCGGGGAGCTGTTTTTT
.,.,TRBJ2-3,TRBV4-2,CASSFGGTDRTDTQYF,TGTGCCAGCAGCTTCGGCGGTACAGACCGGACAGATACGCAGTATTTT
.,.,TRBJ2-7,TRBV4-1,CASSHTLARGHRSYEQYF,TGCGCCAGCAGCCACACGTTAGCGAGGGGACACAGGTCCTACGAGCAGTACTTC
TRBD1,.,TRBJ2-7,TRBV29-1,CSVRTGTSYEQYF,TGCAGCGTTCGGACAGGGACCTCCTACGAGCAGTACTTC
.,few,TRBJ1-4,TRBV20-1,CSANNYGKLFF,TGCAGTGCTAACAATTATGGAAAACTGTTTTTT
.,few,TRBJ2-1,TRBV7-8,CASSHRFYPHEQFF,TGTGCCAGCAGCCACAGGTTCTATCCGCATGAGCAGTTCTTC
.,few,TRBJ2-4,TRBV7-9,CASSLGSGIAGQNIQYF,TGTGCCAGCAGCTTAGGGTCGGGGATCGCGGGACAAAACATTCAGTACTTC
.,.,TRBJ2-3,TRBV10-3,CAIPGTVTDTQYF,TGTGCCATCCCAGGGACTGTTACAGATACGCAGTATTTT
.,.,TRBJ2-3,TRBV29-1,CSVLSGSTDTQYF,TGCAGCGTCCTGAGCGGGAGCACAGATACGCAGTATTTT
.,few,TRBJ1-2,TRBV25-1,CASSPYLGGDYYGYTF,TGTGCCAGCAGTCCGTACCTTGGGGGGGACTACTATGGCTACACCTTC
.,.,TRBJ2-3,TRBV4-1,CASSQDYWGALVTQYF,TGCGCCAGCAGCCAAGACTATTGGGGCGCTCTCGTTACGCAGTATTTT
.,.,TRBJ1-5,TRBV7-8,CASSLRRDGGQPQHF,TGTGCCAGCAGCTTACGCAGGGACGGGGGTCAGCCCCAGCATTTT